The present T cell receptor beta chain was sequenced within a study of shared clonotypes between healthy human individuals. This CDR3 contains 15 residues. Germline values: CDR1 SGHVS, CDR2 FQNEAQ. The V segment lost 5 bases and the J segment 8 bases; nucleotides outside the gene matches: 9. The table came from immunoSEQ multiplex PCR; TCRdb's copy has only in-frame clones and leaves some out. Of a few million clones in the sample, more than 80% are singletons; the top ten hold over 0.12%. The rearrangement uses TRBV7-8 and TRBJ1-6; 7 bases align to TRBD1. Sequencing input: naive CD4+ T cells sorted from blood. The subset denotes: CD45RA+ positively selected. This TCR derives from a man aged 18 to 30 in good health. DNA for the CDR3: TGTGCCAGCAGCCCCTTGACAGGGCGAGATTCACCCCTCCACTTT. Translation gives CASSPLTGRDSPLHF.